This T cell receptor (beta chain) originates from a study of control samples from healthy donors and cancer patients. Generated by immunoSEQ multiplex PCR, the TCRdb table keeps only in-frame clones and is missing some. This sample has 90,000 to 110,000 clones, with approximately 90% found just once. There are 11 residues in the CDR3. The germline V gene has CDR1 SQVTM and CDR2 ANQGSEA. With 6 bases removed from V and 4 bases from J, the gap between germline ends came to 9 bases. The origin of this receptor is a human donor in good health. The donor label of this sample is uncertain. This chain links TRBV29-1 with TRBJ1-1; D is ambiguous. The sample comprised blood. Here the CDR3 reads CSVTPSTEAFF. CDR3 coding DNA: TGCAGCGTGACGCCGAGCACTGAAGCTTTCTTT.